The clone carrying this T cell receptor beta chain was found once. The entry originates in a study of blood T cell repertoires in COVID-19. Across the study: Sample material is recorded as cDNA or gDNA derived from T cells, B-cell-depleted T cells, or PBMCs.

Repertoires were generated with immunoSEQ multiplex PCR, while TCRdb's copy carries only in-frame clones and drops some. The table lists 150,000 to 200,000 clones, 70% to 90% of them singletons. The V end lost 3 bases, the J end lost 2 bases, and 7 bases lay between the germline ends. Germline-derived CDR1 and CDR2 are LGHDT and YNNKEL (reference sequence). CDR3 size: 13 residues. Sequencing was done on a sample of PBMCs or T cells enriched from blood (not recorded which). The chain recombines TRBV3-1 (or the pseudogene TRBV3-2) with TRBJ1-2; no clear D gene. The sequence was obtained from a man aged 40-49 years who had recovered from COVID-19. The chain's CDR3 is CASSQGRNYGYTF. CDR3 nucleotides: TGTGCCAGCAGCCAGGGCAGGAACTATGGCTACACCTTC.